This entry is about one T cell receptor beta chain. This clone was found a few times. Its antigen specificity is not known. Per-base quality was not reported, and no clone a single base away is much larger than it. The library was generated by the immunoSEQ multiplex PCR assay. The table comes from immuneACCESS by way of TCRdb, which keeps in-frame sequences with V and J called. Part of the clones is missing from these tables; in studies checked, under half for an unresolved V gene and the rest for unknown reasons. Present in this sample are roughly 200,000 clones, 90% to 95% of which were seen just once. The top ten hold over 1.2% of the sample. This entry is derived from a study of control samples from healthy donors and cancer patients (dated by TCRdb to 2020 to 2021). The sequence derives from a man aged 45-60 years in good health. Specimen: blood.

The CDR3: CASSLATGKYEQYV. The nucleotides read TGTGCCAGCAGTTTGGCGACAGGTAAATACGAGCAGTACGTC. This chain joins TRBV28 to TRBJ2-7; TRBD1 is a weak D gene call, 6 bases matching. The V and J ends are trimmed by 3 bases and 4 bases, leaving 13 bases between them. From the germline V gene, CDR1 is MDHEN and CDR2 is SYDVKM. The CDR3 spans 14 residues, from the cysteine through the valine. The CDR3 DNA has 42 bases and is translated from base 1.